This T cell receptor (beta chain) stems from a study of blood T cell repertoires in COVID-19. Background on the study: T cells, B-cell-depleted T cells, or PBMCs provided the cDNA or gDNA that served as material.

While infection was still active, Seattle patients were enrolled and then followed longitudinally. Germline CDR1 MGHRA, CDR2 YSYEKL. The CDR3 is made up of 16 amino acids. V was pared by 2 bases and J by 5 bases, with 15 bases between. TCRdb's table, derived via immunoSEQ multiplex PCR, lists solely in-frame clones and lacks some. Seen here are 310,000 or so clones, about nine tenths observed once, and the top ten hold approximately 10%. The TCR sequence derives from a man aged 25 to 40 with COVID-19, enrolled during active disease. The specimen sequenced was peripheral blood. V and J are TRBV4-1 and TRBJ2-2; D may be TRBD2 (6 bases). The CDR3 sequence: CASSQLHGAGTGELFF. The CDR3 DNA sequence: TGCGCCAGCAGCCAACTCCACGGGGCGGGGACCGGGGAGCTGTTTTTT.